Sequencing of this T cell receptor beta chain was carried out in a study of shared clonotypes between healthy human individuals. This table comes from immunoSEQ multiplex PCR, and its TCRdb copy is limited to in-frame clones, with some not included. The table has about 230,000 clones, over 50% seen once. Germline loops: CDR1 MGHRA, CDR2 YSYEKL. CDR3 size: 13 residues. Trimming removed 1 base from V and 4 bases from J, with 7 bases in between. This clonotype was obtained from a young man in good health. The V gene is TRBV4-1, the J gene TRBJ1-2; tentatively, D is TRBD1 (5 bases). The sample was memory CD4+ T cells sorted from blood. Specified subset: CD45RA-negative fraction. The CDR3 DNA follows: TGCGCCAGCAGCCAAGTGGGGACCTATGGCTACACCTTC. Its translation is CASSQVGTYGYTF.